The sequence of this T cell receptor (beta chain) was determined in a study of T-cell memory formation after mild COVID-19 (dated by TCRdb to the early 2020s). For the wider study: Most TCR sequence clusters were specific to one of the two donors. Two young, previously healthy adult volunteers, one female and one male, were included in the cohort. In a couple of donors, T-cell clones that expanded and contracted after mild COVID-19 were tracked by sequencing TCRalpha and TCRbeta repertoires over time. Here is what the overall study found, with its caveats: The study included only a couple of mild cases, and larger cohorts that include severe cases with pre-infection samples were judged to be necessary. Contracting CD4+ clones turned up mainly in the CM and EM memory subsets, whereas EMRA was where CD8+ clones were enriched. Clones that contracted from day 15 to 85 showed balanced CD4/CD8 phenotypes, whereas a second wave of clones that expanded from day 15 to 37 leaned towards CD4+. Some responding clones were found in pre-infection memory, which suggests that pre-existing cross-reactive memory T cells took part in the SARS-CoV-2 response. SARS-CoV-2 specificity was not confirmed for the second-wave clones peaking on day 37.

In regard to this clonotype: Its antigen is still unknown. Base qualities are not provided; no much larger clone lies one nucleotide away.

The germline V gene provides CDR1 SQVTM and CDR2 ANQGSEA. V is trimmed back by 4 bases and J by 7 bases, and the junction contains 10 bases that no gene match accounts for. Its CDR3 holds 15 amino acids, cysteine through phenylalanine. Only the CDR3 part of the read is kept: 45 bases, read in frame from the first base. Ficoll-Paque density gradient centrifugation was the method used to isolate PBMCs. For sequencing, an Illumina NovaSeq 6000 was employed. TCRalpha and TCRbeta cDNA libraries were built by 5'RACE with constant-segment primers, adding sample barcodes and unique molecular identifiers. Trizol reagent was used to extract RNA from every sample. The libraries were amplified in two PCR steps, and the second step added a second sample barcode and Illumina TruSeq adapters. The libraries were sequenced on an Illumina NovaSeq using 2 x 150 bp paired-end reads. The source study handled its data this way. With migec v1.2.7, reads were demultiplexed and then collapsed into UMI-guided consensus sequences. Using mixcr v2.1.11, the UMI consensuses were aligned to TRA and TRB V and J templates and assembled into clonotypes. A clonotype was counted as expanded or contracted only if both edgeR and NoisET called the change significant, with noise models trained on biological replicates. For edgeR calls, the thresholds were a false discovery rate-adjusted p below 0.01 and a log2 fold-change of 1. As an exploratory analysis of dynamics, PCA with hierarchical clustering was applied to max-normalized trajectories of the 1000 most abundant clonotypes. Each responding clone was given a CD4 or CD8 phenotype based on the CD4+ and CD8+ repertoires, which had been sequenced separately. The public reads were reanalyzed by TCRdb: fastp trimming at Q25, MiXCR alignment, in-frame beta chains only. Each entry is one CDR3 protein sequence, shown with its most common DNA and genes. TCRdb, rather than the study authors, made the V and J calls. For this sample the table gives fewer than 600,000 distinct CDR3 sequences, of which less than 25% were detected only once. 7% to 9% of the sample belongs to the ten largest clones.

Sample: PBMCs or a T cell subset sorted from them (not recorded which). This receptor was identified in an adult woman who had mild COVID-19 (a few samples of this study predate the infection). The sample titles of this study are shuffled in the database, so cell type and time point are left out; the donor was told from shared clones. The chain uses TRBV29-1 and TRBJ2-5; 12 middle bases align to TRBD2. The CDR3 protein is CSVGFTSGGSRTQYF. Here is the DNA: TGCAGCGTTGGTTTTACTAGCGGGGGGTCGAGGACCCAGTACTTC.